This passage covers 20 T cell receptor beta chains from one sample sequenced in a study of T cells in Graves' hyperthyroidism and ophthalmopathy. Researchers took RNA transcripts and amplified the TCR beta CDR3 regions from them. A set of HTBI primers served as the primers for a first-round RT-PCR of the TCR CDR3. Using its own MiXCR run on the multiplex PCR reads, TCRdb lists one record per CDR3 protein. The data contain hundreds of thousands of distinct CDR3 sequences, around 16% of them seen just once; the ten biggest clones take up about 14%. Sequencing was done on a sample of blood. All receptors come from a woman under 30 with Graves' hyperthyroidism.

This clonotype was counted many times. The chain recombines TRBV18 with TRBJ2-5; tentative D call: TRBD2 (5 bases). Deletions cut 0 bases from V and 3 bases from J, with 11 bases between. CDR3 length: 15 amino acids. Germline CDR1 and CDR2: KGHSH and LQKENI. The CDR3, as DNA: TGTGCCAGCTCACCACCTTCTGGGCGGGAAGAGACCCAGTACTTC. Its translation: CASSPPSGREETQYF.

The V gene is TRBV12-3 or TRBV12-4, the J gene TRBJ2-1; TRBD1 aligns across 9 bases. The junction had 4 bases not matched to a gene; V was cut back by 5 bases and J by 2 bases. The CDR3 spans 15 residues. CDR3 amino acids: CASSTGQGPYNEQFF. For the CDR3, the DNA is TGTGCCAGCAGTACCGGACAGGGGCCCTACAATGAGCAGTTCTTC.

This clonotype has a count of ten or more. Here the CDR3 reads CASSRNAGTGGNQPQHF. The CDR3 nucleotides read TGTGCCAGCAGCAGAAACGCCGGGACAGGGGGCAATCAGCCCCAGCATTTT. V gene TRBV7-9 combines with J gene TRBJ1-5; 10 bases are a match to TRBD1. The germline gives CDR1 SEHNR, CDR2 FQNEAQ (reference sequence). The ends lost 5 bases at V and 2 bases at J; junction bases unmatched: 9. CDR3 length: 17 residues. The whole variable domain, filled in from reference TRBV7-9 and TRBJ1-5, reads DTGVSQNPRHKITKRGQNVTFRCDPISEHNRLYWYRQTLGQGPEFLTYFQNEAQLEKSRLLSDRFSAERPKGSFSTLEIQRTEQGDSAMYLCASSRNAGTGGNQPQHFGDGTRLSIL.

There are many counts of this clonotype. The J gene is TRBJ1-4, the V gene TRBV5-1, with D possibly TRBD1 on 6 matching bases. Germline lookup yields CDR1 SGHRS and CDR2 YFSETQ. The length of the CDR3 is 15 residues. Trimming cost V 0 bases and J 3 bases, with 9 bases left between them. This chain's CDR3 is CASSLEGGSNEKLFF. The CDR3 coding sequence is TGCGCCAGCAGCTTGGAAGGGGGATCTAATGAAAAACTGTTTTTT.

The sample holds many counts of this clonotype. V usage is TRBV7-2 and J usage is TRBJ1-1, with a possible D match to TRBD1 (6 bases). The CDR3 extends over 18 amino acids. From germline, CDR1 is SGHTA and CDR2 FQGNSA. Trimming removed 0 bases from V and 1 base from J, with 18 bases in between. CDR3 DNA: TGTGCCAGCAGCTTAGCCCCTACAGGGATCATAAGGAACACTGAAGCTTTCTTT. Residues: CASSLAPTGIIRNTEAFF.

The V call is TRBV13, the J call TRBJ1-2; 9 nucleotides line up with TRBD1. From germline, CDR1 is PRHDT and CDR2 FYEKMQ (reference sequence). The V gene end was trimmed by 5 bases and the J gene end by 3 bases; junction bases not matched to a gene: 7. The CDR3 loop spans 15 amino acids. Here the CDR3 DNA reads TGTGCCAGCAGCGTACAGGGGGCGCCGCACTATGGCTACACCTTC. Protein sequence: CASSVQGAPHYGYTF.

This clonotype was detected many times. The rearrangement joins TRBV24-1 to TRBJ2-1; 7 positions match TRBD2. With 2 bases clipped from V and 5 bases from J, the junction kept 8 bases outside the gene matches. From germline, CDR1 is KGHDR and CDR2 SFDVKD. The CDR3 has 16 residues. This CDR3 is CATSDYLGGTHNEQFF. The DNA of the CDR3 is TGTGCCACCAGTGATTATCTGGGAGGGACCCACAATGAGCAGTTCTTC.

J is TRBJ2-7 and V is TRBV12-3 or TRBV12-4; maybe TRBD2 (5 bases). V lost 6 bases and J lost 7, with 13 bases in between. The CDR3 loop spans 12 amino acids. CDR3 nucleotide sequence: TGTGCCAGCAGCCAAAGAGGGCGTGAGCAGTACTTC. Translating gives CASSQRGREQYF.

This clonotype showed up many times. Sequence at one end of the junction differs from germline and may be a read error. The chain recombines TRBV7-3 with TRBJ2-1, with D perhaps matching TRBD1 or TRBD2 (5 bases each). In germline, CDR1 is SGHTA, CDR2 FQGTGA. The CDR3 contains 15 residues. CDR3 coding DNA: TGTGCCGGCAGCTTATGGGCAGGGCGGGTCAATGAGCAGTTCTTC. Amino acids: CAGSLWAGRVNEQFF.

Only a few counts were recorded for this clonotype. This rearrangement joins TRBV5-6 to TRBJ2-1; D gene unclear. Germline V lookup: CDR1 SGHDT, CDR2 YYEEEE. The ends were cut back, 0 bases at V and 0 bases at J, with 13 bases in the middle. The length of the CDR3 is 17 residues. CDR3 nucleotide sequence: TGTGCCAGCAGCTTGGGGTGGCGCGCCCGCTCCTACAATGAGCAGTTCTTC. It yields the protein CASSLGWRARSYNEQFF.

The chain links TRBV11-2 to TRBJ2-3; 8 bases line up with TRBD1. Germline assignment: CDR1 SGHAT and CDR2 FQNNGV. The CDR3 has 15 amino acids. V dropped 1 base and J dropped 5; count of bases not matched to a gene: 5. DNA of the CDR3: TGTGCCAGCAGCTTAGGACAGGGGCGAGGAGATACGCAGTATTTT. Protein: CASSLGQGRGDTQYF.

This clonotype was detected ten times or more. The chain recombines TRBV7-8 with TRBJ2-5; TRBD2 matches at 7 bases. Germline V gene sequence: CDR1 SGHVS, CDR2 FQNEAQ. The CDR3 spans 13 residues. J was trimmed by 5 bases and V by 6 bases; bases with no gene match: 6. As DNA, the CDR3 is TGTGCCAGCAGACGGAGCGGGAAGGAGACCCAGTACTTC. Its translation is CASRRSGKETQYF.

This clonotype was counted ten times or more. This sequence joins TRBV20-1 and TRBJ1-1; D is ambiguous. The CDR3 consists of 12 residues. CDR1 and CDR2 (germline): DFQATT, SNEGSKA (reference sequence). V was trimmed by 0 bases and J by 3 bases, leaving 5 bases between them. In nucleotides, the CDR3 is TGCAGTGCTAGAGACACTTACACTGAAGCTTTCTTT. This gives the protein CSARDTYTEAFF.

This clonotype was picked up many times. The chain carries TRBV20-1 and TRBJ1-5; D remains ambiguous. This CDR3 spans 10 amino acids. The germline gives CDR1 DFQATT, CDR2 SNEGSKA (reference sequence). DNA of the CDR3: TGCAGCGGAAGCAATCAGCCCCAGCATTTT. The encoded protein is CSGSNQPQHF.

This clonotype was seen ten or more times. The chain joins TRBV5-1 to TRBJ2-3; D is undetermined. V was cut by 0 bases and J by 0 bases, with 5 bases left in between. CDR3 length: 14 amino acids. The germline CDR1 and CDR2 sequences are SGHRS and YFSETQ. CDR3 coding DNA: TGCGCCAGCAGCTTGGCCTACAGCACAGATACGCAGTATTTT. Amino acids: CASSLAYSTDTQYF.

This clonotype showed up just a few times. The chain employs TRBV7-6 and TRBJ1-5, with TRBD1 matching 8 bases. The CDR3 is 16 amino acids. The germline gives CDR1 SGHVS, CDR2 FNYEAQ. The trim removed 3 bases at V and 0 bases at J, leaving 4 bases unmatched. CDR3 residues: CASSLGDRNSNQPQHF. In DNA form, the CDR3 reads TGTGCCAGCAGCTTGGGGGACAGGAATAGCAATCAGCCCCAGCATTTT.

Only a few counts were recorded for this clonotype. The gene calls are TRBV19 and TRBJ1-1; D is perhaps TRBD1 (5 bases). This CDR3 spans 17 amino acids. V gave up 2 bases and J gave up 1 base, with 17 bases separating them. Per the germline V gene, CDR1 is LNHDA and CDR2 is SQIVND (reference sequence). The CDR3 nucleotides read TGTGCCAGTAGTATACACCACACGGGGCGAAAGAACACTGAAGCTTTCTTT. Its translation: CASSIHHTGRKNTEAFF.

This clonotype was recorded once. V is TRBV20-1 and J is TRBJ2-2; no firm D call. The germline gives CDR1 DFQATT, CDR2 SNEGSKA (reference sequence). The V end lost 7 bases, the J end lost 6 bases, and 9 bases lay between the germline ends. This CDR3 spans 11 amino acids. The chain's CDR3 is CSVHAAGELFF. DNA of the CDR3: TGCAGTGTACATGCCGCCGGGGAGCTGTTTTTT.

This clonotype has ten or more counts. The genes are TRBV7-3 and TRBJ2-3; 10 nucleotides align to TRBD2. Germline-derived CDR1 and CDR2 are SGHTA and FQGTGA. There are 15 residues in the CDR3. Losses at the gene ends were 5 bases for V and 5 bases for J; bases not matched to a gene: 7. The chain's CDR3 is CASSASGGAKDTQYF. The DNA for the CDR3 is TGTGCCAGCAGCGCTAGCGGGGGTGCTAAAGATACGCAGTATTTT. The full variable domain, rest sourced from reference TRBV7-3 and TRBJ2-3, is GAGVSQTPSNKVTEKGKYVELRCDPISGHTALYWYRQSLGQGPEFLIYFQGTGAADDSGLPNDRFFAVRPEGSVSTLKIQRTERGDSAVYLCASSASGGAKDTQYFGPGTRLTVL.

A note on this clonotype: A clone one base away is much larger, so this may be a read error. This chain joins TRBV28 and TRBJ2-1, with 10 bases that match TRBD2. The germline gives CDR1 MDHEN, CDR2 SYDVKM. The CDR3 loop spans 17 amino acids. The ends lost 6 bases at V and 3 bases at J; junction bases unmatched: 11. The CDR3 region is CASSLTRGLANYNEQFF. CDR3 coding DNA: TGTGCCAGCAGCCTAACGCGGGGACTAGCGAACTACAATGAGCAGTTCTTC.